One sample yielded the 19 T cell receptor beta chains listed below, sequenced in a study of OX40 agonist ivuxolimab in advanced cancers. Receptor amplification or capture employed the immunoSEQ multiplex PCR assay. Sourced from immuneACCESS, this table was stored by TCRdb with only in-frame sequences that have V and J called. A share of the clones is absent; for the studies checked, an unresolved V gene accounts for under half, and the remainder has no known explanation. The sample data list 95,000 to 150,000 clones, and 93% of these were observed just once. Jointly, the top ten make up about 0.15% of the sample. Sequenced material: CD4+ or CD8+ T cells sorted from blood, taken in a trial of the OX40 agonist ivuxolimab. The source is an adult with an advanced solid tumor such as melanoma, head and neck, liver or kidney cancer.

This clone was seen just once. The chain couples TRBV14 to TRBJ2-2; tentatively, D is TRBD1 (5 bases). Trimming took off 2 bases at V and 2 bases at J, with 12 bases between the two ends. Germline V CDR1 and CDR2: SGHDN, FVKESK. The CDR3 spans 16 residues. CDR3: CASSQLRTLNTGELFF. Written as DNA, the CDR3 is TGTGCCAGCAGCCAACTCAGGACACTTAACACCGGGGAGCTGTTTTTT.

This clone came up a few times. The chain couples TRBV29-1 to TRBJ1-2; D ambiguous. Germline V lookup: CDR1 SQVTM, CDR2 ANQGSEA. V lost 6 bases to trimming and J lost 2 bases, with 16 bases between them. There are 14 residues in the CDR3. The CDR3 bases are TGCAGCGTCGTACCCATGGGCCAGAACTATGGCTACACCTTC. Its translation: CSVVPMGQNYGYTF. Combining the CDR3 with reference TRBV29-1 and TRBJ1-2 gives the whole variable domain SAVISQKPSRDICQRGTSLTIQCQVDSQVTMMFWYRQQPGQSLTLIATANQGSEATYESGFVIDKFPISRPNLTFSTLTVSNMSPEDSSIYLCSVVPMGQNYGYTFGSGTRLTVV.

This rearrangement joins TRBV5-8 to TRBJ2-7; 8 positions match TRBD1. J gave up 0 bases and V 4 bases, and 3 bases lay outside the gene matches. The CDR3 totals 14 residues. CDR1 SGHTS and CDR2 YDEGEE come from the germline V gene. CDR3 protein: CASSIGQGSYEQYF. As DNA, the CDR3 is TGTGCCAGCAGCATAGGACAGGGCTCCTACGAGCAGTACTTC.

The V gene is TRBV7-6, the J gene TRBJ2-7, with D perhaps TRBD1 (5 bases). The CDR3 has 14 residues. Germline CDR1 reads SGHVS; CDR2 reads FNYEAQ. Trimming took 1 base from V and 2 from J, leaving 9 bases between them. The CDR3 sequence is CASSLGLTAYEQYF. CDR3 bases: TGTGCCAGCAGCTTAGGTTTGACAGCCTACGAGCAGTACTTC.

The V call is TRBV28, the J call TRBJ2-3; D is perhaps TRBD1 (6 bases). Germline loops: CDR1 MDHEN, CDR2 SYDVKM. V gave up 3 bases and J gave up 4 bases, with 11 bases separating them. The CDR3 loop spans 14 amino acids. As DNA, the CDR3 is TGTGCCAGCAGTTTTATAGAGGGGGCAGATACGCAGTATTTT. Its protein product is CASSFIEGADTQYF.

The gene calls are TRBV6-5 and TRBJ1-2; 7 bases line up with TRBD1. The CDR3 covers 13 residues. Per germline, CDR1 MNHEY and CDR2 SVGAGI. V gave up 5 bases and J gave up 5 bases; unmatched junction bases: 5. CDR3 region: CASSETGDYGYTF. DNA for the CDR3: TGTGCCAGCAGTGAAACAGGGGATTATGGCTACACCTTC.

V usage is TRBV18 and J usage is TRBJ2-3; maybe TRBD1 (6 bases). CDR1 and CDR2 (germline): KGHSH, LQKENI. CDR3 length: 14 residues. Between the trimmed V and J ends, which lost 5 bases and 3 bases, there was a span of 12 bases. In DNA, the CDR3 is TGTGCCAGCTCAGATACTACAGGGACAGATACGCAGTATTTT. The encoded protein is CASSDTTGTDTQYF.

The chain is built from TRBV6-5 and TRBJ2-2, with D perhaps assigned TRBD1 or TRBD2 (7 bases each). V was cut by 7 bases and J by 6 bases, with 15 bases left in between. Germline V CDR1 and CDR2: MNHEY, SVGAGI. This CDR3 has 14 amino acids. In DNA form, the CDR3 reads TGTGCCAGCACCAGGGGGGGTCACGCCGGGGAGCTGTTTTTT. Protein sequence: CASTRGGHAGELFF.

The gene calls are TRBV5-1 and TRBJ1-3, with D uncertain. Germline CDR1 and CDR2: SGHRS and YFSETQ. The CDR3 is 17 residues long. Trimming cost V 3 bases and J 0 bases, with 16 bases left between them. The CDR3 DNA follows: TGCGCCAGCAGCTCTACGCCTGGAACTTACTCTGGAAACACCATATATTTT. This encodes CASSSTPGTYSGNTIYF. Full variable domain (missing parts from reference TRBV5-1 and TRBJ1-3): KAGVTQTPRYLIKTRGQQVTLSCSPISGHRSVSWYQQTPGQGLQFLFEYFSETQRNKGNFPGRFSGRQFSNSRSEMNVSTLELGDSALYLCASSSTPGTYSGNTIYFGEGSWLTVV.

This chain links TRBV5-1 with TRBJ2-2; TRBD1 might be the D (5 bases). CDR1 and CDR2 from the germline V gene are SGHRS and YFSETQ. V was trimmed by 0 bases and J by 6 bases, leaving 12 bases between them. CDR3 size: 15 residues. CDR3 loop: CASSLAGQGSGELFF. CDR3 nucleotides: TGCGCCAGCAGCTTGGCCGGGCAGGGTTCCGGGGAGCTGTTTTTT.

Comments on this clone: One junction end disagrees with the germline gene, perhaps due to a read error. The chain is built from TRBV7-8 and TRBJ2-5; D gene unclear. CDR3 length equals 11 residues. In germline, CDR1 is SGHVS, CDR2 FQNEAQ. DNA of the CDR3: TGTGCCAGCAGCTCCCAAGGGACCCAGTACTTC. Amino acid sequence: CASSSQGTQYF. Looking up the rest from reference TRBV7-8 and TRBJ2-5 gives the full variable domain: GAGVSQSPRYKVAKRGQDVALRCDPISGHVSLFWYQQALGQGPEFLTYFQNEAQLDKSGLPSDRFFAERPEGSVSTLKIQRTQQEDSAVYLCASSSQGTQYFGPGTRLLVL.

The rearrangement uses TRBV5-1 and TRBJ2-7, with D tentatively TRBD1 or TRBD2 (6 bases each). Germline values: CDR1 SGHRS, CDR2 YFSETQ. The CDR3 runs to 15 residues. The ends were cut back, 3 bases at V and 5 bases at J, with 18 bases in the middle. The CDR3 is CASSWGTGADNEQYF. The CDR3 DNA sequence: TGCGCCAGCAGCTGGGGGACGGGGGCCGACAACGAGCAGTACTTC.

The V and J genes are TRBV18 and TRBJ2-1; 7 nucleotides match TRBD1. After removal of 3 bases from V and 3 bases from J, the junction contained 5 bases not matched to a gene. CDR3 length: 15 amino acids. Germline CDR1 and CDR2: KGHSH and LQKENI. The CDR3, as DNA: TGTGCCAGCTCACCGACCTGGGACAGCTACAATGAGCAGTTCTTC. This codes for CASSPTWDSYNEQFF.

The rearrangement uses TRBV7-9 and TRBJ1-4, with D uncertain. Germline V gene lookup returns CDR1 SEHNR and CDR2 FQNEAQ (reference sequence). The germline V and J ends were trimmed by 6 bases and 4 bases, with 15 bases remaining between them. The CDR3 has 15 amino acids. This CDR3 is CASRPIGGINEKLFF. The CDR3 region has the DNA TGTGCCAGCAGGCCCATAGGTGGGATTAATGAAAAACTGTTTTTT.

The J gene is TRBJ2-5, the V gene TRBV4-2, with a possible D match to TRBD2 (5 bases). Trimming took 1 base from V and 5 from J, leaving 14 bases between them. The CDR3 contains 15 residues. Germline V gene data show CDR1 as LGHNA and CDR2 as YNFKEQ. The CDR3, as DNA: TGTGCCAGCAGCCAAGCAAGGAGGCCCGCGGAGACCCAGTACTTC. It is translated as CASSQARRPAETQYF.

The gene calls are TRBV28 and TRBJ1-1; D is ambiguous. This CDR3 is 13 amino acids long. Germline V gene data show CDR1 as MDHEN and CDR2 as SYDVKM. V lost 5 bases and J 4 bases, leaving 11 bases between the germline ends. The CDR3, as DNA: TGTGCCAGCAGTCTCCTGGCAGTCACTGAAGCTTTCTTT. Amino acid sequence: CASSLLAVTEAFF.

The chain links TRBV15 to TRBJ2-7; perhaps TRBD2 as D (6 bases). The CDR3 covers 13 residues. V lost 5 bases and J 7 bases, leaving 15 bases between the germline ends. Looked up from germline, CDR1 is LNHNV and CDR2 is YYDKDF (reference sequence). The CDR3 region is CATSGRSAGEQYF. For the CDR3, the DNA is TGTGCCACCAGCGGACGATCCGCGGGGGAGCAGTACTTC.

V usage is TRBV7-3 and J usage is TRBJ2-2; D not certain. This CDR3 region has 15 residues. V lost 4 bases, J lost 1 base, and 10 bases lay in between. CDR1 and CDR2 (germline): SGHTA, FQGTGA. This CDR3 reads CASSSTGLNTGELFF. For the CDR3, the DNA is TGTGCCAGCAGCTCGACTGGTCTGAACACCGGGGAGCTGTTTTTT.

The rearrangement joins TRBV28 to TRBJ2-1, with TRBD1 identical over 7 bases. Germline V CDR1 and CDR2: MDHEN, SYDVKM. The V and J ends lost 10 bases and 6 bases, in that order; junction bases with no gene match: 9. The CDR3 has 13 residues. The CDR3 sequence: CATTGQPRNEQFF. The DNA for the CDR3 is TGTGCCACCACGGGACAGCCCCGCAATGAGCAGTTCTTC.